The source of this T cell receptor beta chain is a study of graft-versus-host responses after intestinal transplantation. The method was immunoSEQ multiplex PCR; TCRdb's version includes in-frame clones alone and lacks a portion of them. The data contain some 110,000 clones, more than 75% of them seen just once; the ten biggest clones take up about 0.9%. Germline-derived CDR1 and CDR2 are MNHEY and SVGAGI. The CDR3 is 12 amino acids. V was clipped by 6 bases and J by 2 bases, with 6 bases between them. Turning to this clone: What it binds is not known.

This material consisted of unstimulated CD4+ T cells sorted from spleen or lymph node cells, taken before intestinal transplant. This TCR was sampled from a human donor who received an intestinal transplant. This chain uses TRBV6-5 with TRBJ2-3; no firm D call. In DNA form, the CDR3 reads TGTGCCAGCAGCGGGTACACAGATACGCAGTATTTT. Translated: CASSGYTDTQYF.